Below, one TCR beta chain is given with its context. Its antigen is still unknown. Assay: immunoSEQ multiplex PCR; the TCRdb copy retains only in-frame clones and omits some. The sample holds fewer than 35,000 clones, roughly 77% seen once. These data belong to a study of T cells in narcolepsy. Overall study: Donors had narcolepsy type 1 or type 2, or were healthy controls. Overall study results and limits: Same-patient CSF and blood CD4+ T cell clonotypes included HCRT-specific and TRIB2-specific autoreactive ones. Blood of same and different patients, but not healthy controls, reportedly held recurring autoreactive clonotypes.

Sequenced sample: CD45RA- memory CD4+ T cells from PBMCs. The TCR sequence derives from a human donor with narcolepsy.

In DNA form, the CDR3 reads TGCGCCAGCAGCACCGGCGGACTAGCGGGGATGGGAGAGTACAATGAGCAGTTCTTC. It is translated as CASSTGGLAGMGEYNEQFF. The chain recombines TRBV5-1 with TRBJ2-1, with TRBD2 matching 12 bases. V trimming: 4 bases; J trimming: 4 bases; junction bases outside the gene matches: 15. The CDR3 covers 19 residues. Germline CDR1 reads SGHRS; CDR2 reads YFSETQ.